These 27 T cell receptor beta chains share one sample of origin, sequenced in a study of blood T cell repertoires in COVID-19. Generated by immunoSEQ multiplex PCR, the TCRdb table keeps only in-frame clones and is missing some. The profile shows roughly 90,000 clones, approximately 85% of them singletons. Sequences were obtained from peripheral blood. The receptors were gathered from a human donor in a cohort sampled during active COVID-19.

This chain joins TRBV9 and TRBJ2-7, with 8 bases identical to TRBD2. This CDR3 contains 15 residues. From germline, CDR1 is SGDLS and CDR2 YYNGEE. V was pared by 4 bases and J by 5 bases, with 11 bases of the junction left unmatched. The CDR3 sequence: CASSPGGGGRNEQYF. The CDR3 DNA reads TGTGCCAGCAGCCCCGGGGGCGGGGGGAGGAACGAGCAGTACTTC. The full variable domain, rest sourced from reference TRBV9 and TRBJ2-7, is DSGVTQTPKHLITATGQRVTLRCSPRSGDLSVYWYQQSLDQGLQFLIQYYNGEERAKGNILERFSAQQFPDLHSELNLSSLELGDSALYFCASSPGGGGRNEQYFGPGTRLTVT.

The chain couples TRBV27 to TRBJ2-6, with TRBD1 matching 9 bases. The CDR3 has 18 amino acids. V shed 6 bases, J shed 4 bases, and the junction held 13 bases outside the gene matches. Germline-derived CDR1 and CDR2 are MNHEY and SMNVEV (reference sequence). The CDR3 protein is CASSPHPGQGYGANVLTF. The CDR3 DNA reads TGTGCCAGCAGCCCCCATCCGGGACAGGGTTACGGGGCCAACGTCCTGACTTTC.

This clone was recorded a few times. The chain joins TRBV28 to TRBJ2-6; 11 bases map to TRBD1. The germline V gene has CDR1 MDHEN and CDR2 SYDVKM. V dropped 6 bases and J dropped 2; count of bases not matched to a gene: 6. The CDR3 runs to 17 residues. DNA for the CDR3: TGTGCCAGCAGCCCGGGACAGGGGGTTCCTGGGGCCAACGTCCTGACTTTC. Its protein product is CASSPGQGVPGANVLTF.

The chain carries TRBV6-5 and TRBJ2-3, with D hard to call. V lost 2 bases to trimming and J lost 5 bases, with 8 bases between them. The germline V gene encodes CDR1 MNHEY and CDR2 SVGAGI. The CDR3 extends over 13 amino acids. The CDR3 sequence is CASSYGRGDTQYF. The CDR3, as DNA: TGTGCCAGCAGTTACGGTCGCGGAGATACGCAGTATTTT.

The chain carries TRBV18 and TRBJ2-2; 8 bases align to TRBD2. There are 14 residues in the CDR3. Trimming cost V 6 bases and J 4 bases; bases outside gene matches: 4. Looked up from germline, CDR1 is KGHSH and CDR2 is LQKENI. The CDR3 protein is CASSLGRATGELFF. The CDR3 coding sequence is TGTGCCAGCTCCCTCGGGAGGGCCACCGGGGAGCTGTTTTTT.

The chain carries TRBV30 and TRBJ1-2, with 7 bases that match TRBD1. Germline CDR1 and CDR2: GTSNPN and SVGIG (reference sequence). This CDR3 region has 13 residues. J gave up 8 bases and V 4 bases, and 10 bases lay outside the gene matches. The CDR3 protein is CAWTPGGGGGYTF. The CDR3 DNA reads as TGTGCCTGGACTCCCGGAGGGGGCGGAGGCTACACCTTC.

Notes on this clone: A junction boundary mismatches the germline segment, possibly from a read error. V is TRBV12-3 or TRBV12-4 and J is TRBJ1-2; a weak D match, TRBD1 (6 bases). CDR3 length equals 11 residues. The CDR3 loop is CASSLGTAHDF. The CDR3 bases are TGTGCCAGCAGTTTAGGGACAGCGCACGACTTC.

The chain carries TRBV25-1 and TRBJ2-1; 10 bases agree with TRBD1. CDR1 is MGHDK and CDR2 is SYGVNS in the germline V gene. The ends lost 7 bases at V and 6 bases at J; junction bases unmatched: 6. The CDR3 runs 14 residues. The CDR3 DNA follows: TGTGCCAGCACCTCCGGACAGGGGGGCAATGAGCAGTTCTTC. Protein sequence: CASTSGQGGNEQFF.

V usage is TRBV7-3 and J usage is TRBJ2-6; 13 bases match TRBD2. Germline CDR1 reads SGHTA; CDR2 reads FQGTGA. This CDR3 has 19 residues. V was clipped by 2 bases and J by 1 base; unmatched bases: 5. CDR3 DNA sequence: TGTGCCAGCAGCTTAGGTCCGACTAGCGGGAGGTCTGGGGCCAACGTCCTGACTTTC. Protein sequence: CASSLGPTSGRSGANVLTF.

The rearrangement links TRBV10-3 to TRBJ1-2; 10 positions match TRBD1. Germline loops: CDR1 ENHRY, CDR2 SYGVKD. Losses at the gene ends were 10 bases for V and 4 bases for J; bases not matched to a gene: 12. There are 15 residues in the CDR3. The DNA of the CDR3 is TGTGCCACCGCAGCCGCGGGACAGGGGAGCTATGGCTACACCTTC. Translated, it gives CATAAAGQGSYGYTF.

The chain uses TRBV20-1 and TRBJ2-1; D remains unclear. The CDR3 runs 16 residues. Trimming shortened V by 3 bases and J by 0 bases, and 15 bases separated the two germline ends. Germline V gene sequence: CDR1 DFQATT, CDR2 SNEGSKA (reference sequence). For the CDR3, the DNA is TGCAGTGCTAGTAAAGTTGGTCTGCGCTCCTACAATGAGCAGTTCTTC. Translated: CSASKVGLRSYNEQFF.

The rearrangement links TRBV4-3 to TRBJ1-2, with D unresolved. The length of the CDR3 is 15 residues. Germline CDR1 and CDR2: LGHNA and YSLEER. Trimming stripped 0 bases from V and 1 base from J, with 9 bases between. CDR3 nucleotides: TGCGCCAGCAGCCAAGATCGGCGGGTTAACTATGGCTACACCTTC. It codes for CASSQDRRVNYGYTF.

The chain employs TRBV11-2 and TRBJ2-5, with a possible D match to TRBD1 (6 bases). The CDR3 has 15 amino acids. Trimming left V 5 bases short and J 5 bases short, with 18 bases between. Germline V lookup: CDR1 SGHAT, CDR2 FQNNGV. CDR3 DNA sequence: TGTGCCAGCAGCCTGACGAGGGGGTTGGGTGAGACCCAGTACTTC. This sequence encodes CASSLTRGLGETQYF.

V usage is TRBV5-5 and J usage is TRBJ1-2; 10 bases are a match to TRBD1. This CDR3 comprises 12 residues. The V gene end was trimmed by 6 bases and the J gene end by 8 bases; junction bases not matched to a gene: 4. Germline V lookup: CDR1 SGHKS, CDR2 YYEKEE (reference sequence). CDR3 sequence: CASTGTGEGYTF. As DNA, the CDR3 is TGTGCCAGCACCGGGACAGGGGAAGGCTACACCTTC. Looking up the rest from reference TRBV5-5 and TRBJ1-2 gives the full variable domain: DAGVTQSPTHLIKTRGQQVTLRCSPISGHKSVSWYQQVLGQGPQFIFQYYEKEERGRGNFPDRFSARQFPNYSSELNVNALLLGDSALYLCASTGTGEGYTFGSGTRLTVV.

This chain joins TRBV11-2 and TRBJ1-2; D perhaps matches TRBD1 (5 bases). The germline gives CDR1 SGHAT, CDR2 FQNNGV. CDR3 size: 14 residues. Trimming took 6 bases from V and 4 from J, leaving 15 bases between them. The CDR3 protein is CASSYRSRSYGYTF. In DNA form, the CDR3 reads TGTGCCAGCAGTTACAGGTCAAGGAGCTATGGCTACACCTTC.

The table lists this clone with a few counts. The chain is built from TRBV30 and TRBJ1-5; D might be TRBD1 (6 bases). CDR1 and CDR2 from the germline V gene are GTSNPN and SVGIG (reference sequence). V shed 1 base and J shed 4 bases, with 17 bases lying between them. CDR3 length: 16 amino acids. The CDR3 sequence is CAWSGQASLVNQPQHF. The CDR3 DNA follows: TGTGCCTGGAGTGGACAGGCAAGCTTGGTGAATCAGCCCCAGCATTTT.

The chain is built from TRBV25-1 and TRBJ2-5; TRBD2 matches 8 bases. The CDR3 length is 16 residues. V was clipped by 1 base and J by 5 bases; unmatched bases: 9. Germline values: CDR1 MGHDK, CDR2 SYGVNS. The CDR3 sequence: CASSEFGLSGVETQYF. The CDR3 nucleotides are TGTGCCAGCAGTGAATTTGGGCTTAGCGGGGTGGAGACCCAGTACTTC.

The chain links TRBV9 to TRBJ2-5; TRBD2 aligns across 7 bases. This CDR3 region has 17 residues. The germline CDR1 and CDR2 sequences are SGDLS and YYNGEE. The J segment lost 0 bases and the V segment lost 3 bases, leaving 11 bases of the junction unmatched. The CDR3 sequence is CASSASAGVRYQETQYF. The CDR3 DNA follows: TGTGCCAGCAGCGCCTCCGCGGGAGTCCGGTACCAAGAGACCCAGTACTTC.

J is TRBJ1-6 and V is TRBV10-3; 11 bases match TRBD1. Per the germline V gene, CDR1 is ENHRY and CDR2 is SYGVKD. V trimming: 6 bases; J trimming: 5 bases; junction bases outside the gene matches: 0. CDR3 size: 14 residues. CDR3 residues: CAIRGQGDNSPLHF. In nucleotides, the CDR3 is TGTGCCATCAGGGGACAGGGGGATAATTCACCCCTCCACTTT.

The rearrangement uses TRBV6-5 and TRBJ2-7; 8 bases are shared with TRBD1. This CDR3 is built from 14 residues. V dropped 2 bases and J dropped 3; count of bases not matched to a gene: 3. The V gene's germline CDR1 is MNHEY and CDR2 SVGAGI. The chain's CDR3 is CASSYIDRGYEQYF. The DNA for the CDR3 is TGTGCCAGCAGTTACATAGACAGGGGCTACGAGCAGTACTTC.

This sequence joins TRBV12-3 or TRBV12-4 and TRBJ1-1; D uncertain. The CDR3 spans 13 residues. V lost 6 bases, J lost 4 bases, and 12 bases lay in between. CDR3 region: CASSRGPATEAFF. CDR3 DNA sequence: TGTGCCAGCAGCAGAGGTCCCGCCACTGAAGCTTTCTTT.

The chain is built from TRBV4-3 and TRBJ1-1; D uncertain. V dropped 1 base and J dropped 1 base, with 10 bases sitting between them. The CDR3 runs to 15 residues. The germline CDR1 and CDR2 sequences are LGHNA and YSLEER. The CDR3 sequence: CASSQVALWNTEAFF. CDR3 nucleotides: TGCGCCAGCAGCCAAGTGGCCCTCTGGAACACTGAAGCTTTCTTT.

The rearrangement uses TRBV9 and TRBJ2-2; TRBD1 agrees at 9 bases. Germline assignment: CDR1 SGDLS and CDR2 YYNGEE. The CDR3 totals 16 residues. With 5 bases clipped from V and 5 bases from J, the junction kept 10 bases outside the gene matches. Here the CDR3 reads CASSSGTGLRTGELFF. DNA for the CDR3: TGTGCCAGCAGTTCGGGGACAGGGTTGAGAACCGGGGAGCTGTTTTTT.

This chain links TRBV18 with TRBJ2-7, with 10 nucleotides matching TRBD1. From germline, CDR1 is KGHSH and CDR2 LQKENI. Trimming removed 5 bases from V and 2 bases from J; junction bases left unmatched: 6. The CDR3 sequence is 15 residues long. The CDR3 region is CASSARGTGAYEQYF. In DNA form, the CDR3 reads TGTGCCAGCTCAGCCCGCGGGACAGGGGCCTACGAGCAGTACTTC.

The genes are TRBV25-1 and TRBJ2-2; a possible D gene is TRBD2 (5 bases). Trimming shortened V by 2 bases and J by 5 bases, and 12 bases separated the two germline ends. The germline V gene encodes CDR1 MGHDK and CDR2 SYGVNS. The CDR3 contains 15 residues. CDR3 nucleotide sequence: TGTGCCAGCAGTGAAAGGGAGAGGGAAACCGGGGAGCTGTTTTTT. It is translated as CASSERERETGELFF.

This clone came up a few times. V usage is TRBV3-1 (or the pseudogene TRBV3-2) and J usage is TRBJ2-5, with 8 bases aligning to TRBD1. V gave up 3 bases and J gave up 5 bases; unmatched junction bases: 5. CDR1 LGHDT and CDR2 YNNKEL come from the germline V gene (reference sequence). The CDR3 consists of 14 residues. The CDR3 sequence: CASSQMTGVETQYF. As DNA, the CDR3 is TGTGCCAGCAGCCAGATGACAGGGGTCGAGACCCAGTACTTC.

The sample holds a few counts of this clone. This chain joins TRBV4-2 and TRBJ2-7, with D possibly being TRBD2 (5 bases). Germline values: CDR1 LGHNA, CDR2 YNFKEQ. The CDR3 extends over 15 amino acids. The ends were cut back, 0 bases at V and 4 bases at J, with 13 bases in the middle. CDR3 protein: CASSQDRERWYEQYF. The CDR3 DNA is TGTGCCAGCAGCCAAGATCGTGAGCGGTGGTACGAGCAGTACTTC.